This TCR beta chain derives from a study of blood T cell repertoires in COVID-19. Study-level information: Nucleic acid was either cDNA or gDNA, and it came from T cells, B-cell-depleted T cells, or PBMCs.

As originally analysed: Nucleated cell number was recorded as an estimate derived from reference gene primer amplification. Sequencing used immunoSEQ multiplex PCR; TCRdb keeps in-frame clones, though not all of them. Clonal size and the V and J genes are those of that table, whereas D and trimming came from the DNA. Of 80,000 to 130,000 clones in the sample, just over 85% were seen once. Grouping used clinical history reported by participants in a survey and questionnaire. The CDR3 runs to 15 residues. J gave up 10 bases and V 7 bases, and 11 bases lay outside the gene matches. Germline-derived CDR1 and CDR2 are LNHDA and SQIVND (reference sequence).

Sequencing was done on a sample of PBMCs or T cells enriched from blood (not recorded which). The chain employs TRBV19 and TRBJ2-1; 12 bases match TRBD2. This receptor was identified in a woman aged 45-59 years who had recovered from COVID-19. Written as DNA, the CDR3 is TGTGCCAGTAACCCCTCTAGCGGGGGGGCAGGAGAGCAGTTCTTC. Protein sequence: CASNPSSGGAGEQFF.